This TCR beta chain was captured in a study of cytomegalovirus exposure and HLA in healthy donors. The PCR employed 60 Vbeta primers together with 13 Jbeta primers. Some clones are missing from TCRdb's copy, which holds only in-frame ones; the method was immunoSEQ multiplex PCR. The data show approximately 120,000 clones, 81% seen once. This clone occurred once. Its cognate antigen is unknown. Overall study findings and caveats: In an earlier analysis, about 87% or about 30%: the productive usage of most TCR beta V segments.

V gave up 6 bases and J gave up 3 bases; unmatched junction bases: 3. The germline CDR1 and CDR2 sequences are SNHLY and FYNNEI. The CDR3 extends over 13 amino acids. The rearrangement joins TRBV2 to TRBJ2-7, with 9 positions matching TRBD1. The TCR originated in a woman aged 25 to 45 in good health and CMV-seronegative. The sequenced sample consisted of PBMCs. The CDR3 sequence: CASRDRGVYEQYF. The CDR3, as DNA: TGTGCCAGCAGGGACAGGGGAGTCTACGAGCAGTACTTC.